The subject of this entry is one TCR beta chain. Its target antigen remains unknown. Per-base qualities were not stored, and no clone one base away is much larger. The same CDR3 can be traced to other DNA sequences in this sample. The data were taken from a study of blood T cell repertoires in COVID-19 (TCRdb year 2020). The study in broad terms: Samples covering the acute and convalescent phases of COVID-19 were provided by collaborators in the United States, Italy and Spain. The material from the prospective study consisted of cDNA or gDNA derived from T cells, B-cell-depleted T cells, or PBMCs. Deeply sampled blood TCRbeta repertoires from subjects exposed to, actively infected with, or recovered from COVID-19 were included in the dataset. The repertoires were made available in a free public database intended to serve as a resource for research on the immune response to SARS-CoV-2. Samples came from the ongoing ImmuneRACE study (first 160 participants) plus 1,254 subjects from 6 global collaborators. Nearly every sample came with metadata listing a de-identified subject ID, COVID-19 status, age in years and sex. Where HLA class I and class II types were available, the types were taken from metadata supplied by the sample provider, not from assay-based typing.

From the cysteine up to the phenylalanine, the CDR3 has a length of 13 residues. The CDR3 DNA has 39 bases and is translated from base 1. Relative to germline, V is 3 bases shorter and J is 7 bases shorter, with 10 bases between their ends. The germline V gene sets CDR1 to MNHNS and CDR2 to SASEGT. Participants in the prospective study were enrolled through a virtual design, were aged about 18 to 89 years, and lived in approximately 25 United States geographic areas. In the prospective study, cohorts were assigned on the basis of participant-reported clinical history obtained from a screening survey and a study questionnaire. For ImmuneRACE Cohort 3, a participant was defined as recovered based on two consecutive negative NP/OP PCR tests, clearance by a healthcare professional, or resolution of symptoms. Each participant in the prospective study had whole blood, serum and a nasopharyngeal or oropharyngeal swab collected by mobile phlebotomists. Participants in the prospective study had the option to provide additional blood draws and questionnaires over an approximately two-month period. Blood samples from the prospective study were shipped frozen or at room temperature prior to DNA extraction.

The immunoSEQ Assay, a bias-controlled multiplex PCR, was used to amplify TCRbeta CDR3 regions from genomic DNA. Under the source paper's analysis protocol: Within the assay, amplification of reference gene primers was used to estimate how many nucleated cells each sample contained. Sequence reads were collapsed and filtered to measure the absolute abundance of every unique TCRbeta CDR3 rearrangement. For each sample, productive Simpson clonality was calculated as the square root of Simpson's diversity index across productive rearrangements. TCRdb carries this immuneACCESS record with in-frame sequences only. Its versions omit some clonotypes, under half of them owing to an unresolved V gene in the studies checked, with the rest unexplained. The V and J calls and clone size are taken from that table; D and trimming were inferred from the DNA. For this sample the table gives under 450,000 clones, of which more than 85% were detected only once. The ten largest clones take up roughly 3% of the sample.

Study-wide findings and limitations: How much clinical and demographic metadata was included differed by source and by participant, and the metadata was provided uncurated.

This sequence uses TRBV6-1 and TRBJ2-1; matching of 5 bases hints at TRBD1 as the D gene. The sequence came from a woman in her 30s who had recovered from COVID-19. Sequenced input: PBMCs or T cells enriched from blood (not recorded which). The DNA sequence reads TGTGCCAGCAGTGACAGGGTTCGAAATGAGCAGTTCTTC. Its translation is CASSDRVRNEQFF.